These T cell receptor beta chains were read from a single sample in a study of beta chain features in type 1 diabetes. TCRdb's table, derived via immunoSEQ multiplex PCR, lists solely in-frame clones and lacks some. The sample lists 200,000 to 250,000 clones, 9.6% occurring once. Sequencing was performed on naive CD4+ T cells from blood. Every receptor here comes from a woman aged 18-29 years in good health. CDR3s include the opening cysteine and the closing phenylalanine or tryptophan. Fields, in order: J gene, clone size, CDR3 length, V gene, D gene, CDR3 DNA, CDR3 protein. The D gene is left open where the match is weak. Rows may omit the clone size; those that give it use once, few, many or a size class.

TRBJ2-2 . 16 TRBV5-1 TRBD1 TGCGCCAGCAGCTTGGCAGGCAGGGGGATCTCCGGGGAGCTGTTTTTT CASSLAGRGISGELFF
TRBJ2-5 . 19 TRBV5-1 TRBD2 TGCGCCAGCAGCTCAGTAGCGGGGGGGCCTTCCATAATCGGGGAGACCCAGTACTTC CASSSVAGGPSIIGETQYF
TRBJ2-5 . 13 TRBV10-1 TRBD2 TGCGCCAGCGCGGGAGGATGGCCAGAGACCCAGTACTTC CASAGGWPETQYF
TRBJ2-3 . 18 TRBV2 TRBD2 TGTGCCAGCAGCAAACGGACTAGCGGGAGACCGGGATTTGATACGCAGTATTTT CASSKRTSGRPGFDTQYF
TRBJ2-1 few 16 TRBV4-1 TRBD2 TGCGCCAGCAGTCAAAGGGATAATAGCGGGTACAATGAGCAGTTCTTC CASSQRDNSGYNEQFF
TRBJ1-5 few 16 TRBV15 . TGTGCCACCAGCAGAGTCGACGGGTCCAAGAGGCAGCCCCAGCATTTT CATSRVDGSKRQPQHF
TRBJ1-2 few 13 TRBV28 . TGTGCCAGTAAGCCCTCAGGGGATCATGGCTACACCTTC CASKPSGDHGYTF
TRBJ2-1 . 17 TRBV5-4 TRBD1 TGTGCCAGCAGCTTGGGGGCTGGGACAGGGGCGTACAATGAGCAGTTCTTC CASSLGAGTGAYNEQFF
TRBJ2-7 . 13 TRBV7-2 TRBD1 TGTGCCAGCAGCTCGACAGGGGCCTACGAGCAGTACTTC CASSSTGAYEQYF
TRBJ2-6 . 16 TRBV19 TRBD2 TGTGCCAGTACCGGACTAGCGGGACCTGGGGCCAACGTCCTGACTTTC CASTGLAGPGANVLTF
TRBJ1-2 few 15 TRBV5-4 TRBD1 TGTGCCAGCAGCTGGAGGGGGCGCGATGAAGGGGGCTACACCTTC CASSWRGRDEGGYTF
TRBJ2-1 . 15 TRBV7-2 . TGTGCCAGCAGCTTAGCGCTAGTCGTCGGCAATGAGCAGTTCTTC CASSLALVVGNEQFF
TRBJ1-2 . 12 TRBV29-1 . TGCAGCGTTGGTCTGGGTAACAGTGGCTACACCTTC CSVGLGNSGYTF
TRBJ2-3 few 14 TRBV11-2 . TGTGCCAGCAGCTTAGATCCGGGCACAGATACGCAGTATTTT CASSLDPGTDTQYF
TRBJ1-5 few 12 TRBV30 TRBD1 TGTGCCTGGAGTACAGGGGGCCAGCCCCAGCATTTT CAWSTGGQPQHF
TRBJ2-2 . 15 TRBV5-8 . TGTGCCAGCAGCAACGGACAGTGGAACACCGGGGAGCTGTTTTTT CASSNGQWNTGELFF
TRBJ1-1 few 14 TRBV5-4 . TGTGCCAGCAGCTTAGACAGATTGAACACTGAAGCTTTCTTT CASSLDRLNTEAFF
TRBJ1-6 few 13 TRBV6-5 TRBD1 TGTGCCAGCAGTTCGACAGGGAATTCACCCCTCCACTTT CASSSTGNSPLHF
TRBJ2-2 many 15 TRBV30 . TGTGCCTGGAGTGGCGGCAGGTCGGGGGCCGGGGAGCTGTTTTTT CAWSGGRSGAGELFF
TRBJ2-1 few 15 TRBV6-5 TRBD2 TGTGCCAGCAGTAACGGACTAGACCCCTACAATGAGCAGTTCTTC CASSNGLDPYNEQFF
TRBJ2-7 . 15 TRBV6-5 . TGTGCCAGCAGTTACTCGCAGATAAGCTCCTACGAGCAGTACTTC CASSYSQISSYEQYF
TRBJ2-7 . 16 TRBV27 . TGTGCCAGCTCCCTTGGTGGCCGGGGGAGCTCCTACGAGCAGTACTTC CASSLGGRGSSYEQYF
TRBJ2-6 . 16 TRBV2 TRBD1 TGTGCCAGCAGCCCGGGACAGCGCTCTGGGGCCAACGTCCTGACTTTC CASSPGQRSGANVLTF
TRBJ2-3 few 15 TRBV6-6 TRBD2 TGTGCCAGCAAACTAGCGGGGGATAACACAGATACGCAGTATTTT CASKLAGDNTDTQYF
TRBJ2-2 . 16 TRBV7-9 . TGTGCCAGCAGCGCCTCAACAGGGCCCCACACCGGGGAGCTGTTTTTT CASSASTGPHTGELFF
TRBJ2-4 few 16 TRBV6-6 . TGTGCCAGCAGTTACGGCGGGGCTCTAGCCAAAAACATTCAGTACTTC CASSYGGALAKNIQYF
TRBJ2-1 few 16 TRBV9 . TGTGCCAGCAGCGTAGAATCAGGTAGCTCCTACAATGAGCAGTTCTTC CASSVESGSSYNEQFF
TRBJ2-1 . 15 TRBV6-1 TRBD1 TGTGCCAGCAGACCCAGGGACAGGGGTGGTAATGAGCAGTTCTTC CASRPRDRGGNEQFF
TRBJ2-1 many 13 TRBV29-1 . TGCAGCGGTGACACCGGGGGAGCTAATGAGCAGTTCTTC CSGDTGGANEQFF
TRBJ2-1 . 13 TRBV2 . TGTGCCAGCAGCCCCAGTCCCTACAATGAGCAGTTCTTC CASSPSPYNEQFF
TRBJ2-3 few 18 TRBV5-6 . TGTGCCAGCAGCTTGGCGATTTACCGGGACATTGGCACAGATACGCAGTATTTT CASSLAIYRDIGTDTQYF
TRBJ2-5 few 18 TRBV27 . TGTGCCAGCAGTTACCGCCCTCCCCGGGACTCAGAGGGGGAGACCCAGTACTTC CASSYRPPRDSEGETQYF
TRBJ1-1 few 11 TRBV30 . TGTGCCTGCTATACCGGGAGCGAAGCTTTCTTT CACYTGSEAFF
TRBJ2-5 . 15 TRBV11-3 TRBD1 TGTGCCAGCAGCTCCGGGGACAGGGAAGCAGAGACCCAGTACTTC CASSSGDREAETQYF
TRBJ2-5 few 14 TRBV9 . TGTGCCAGCAGCGTCCTGCAGGGCCAAGAGACCCAGTACTTC CASSVLQGQETQYF
TRBJ1-2 few 13 TRBV6-5 . TGTGCCAGCAGTTACTCGGTGCGGGGTGGCTACACCTTC CASSYSVRGGYTF
TRBJ1-1 few 15 TRBV9 TRBD1 TGTGCCAGCAGCGCGACAGGGAGCCTGAACACTGAAGCTTTCTTT CASSATGSLNTEAFF
TRBJ2-1 . 16 TRBV7-9 TRBD1 TGTGCCAGCAGCTTAGGGGGACAGGGGCCCTACAATGAGCAGTTCTTC CASSLGGQGPYNEQFF
TRBJ1-6 . 12 TRBV6-5 . TGTGCCAGCAGCATCAATAATTCACCCCTCCACTTT CASSINNSPLHF
TRBJ2-3 . 14 TRBV18 TRBD1 TGTGCCAGCTCATCGGGACAGAGCACAGATACGCAGTATTTT CASSSGQSTDTQYF
TRBJ1-1 . 16 TRBV9 . TGTGCCAGCAGCGTAGGGGCAGACGTGATGAACACTGAAGCTTTCTTT CASSVGADVMNTEAFF
TRBJ1-2 . 11 TRBV30 . TGTGCCTGGAGTGCTCGGAGGGGCTACACCTTC CAWSARRGYTF
TRBJ1-2 few 11 TRBV29-1 . TGCAGCGTTGCAGGGGATGGTGGCTACACCTTC CSVAGDGGYTF
TRBJ2-7 . 16 TRBV9 TRBD2 TGTGCCAGCAGCGTAGAGGCTAGCGGGGGCCGGGGGGAGCAGTACTTC CASSVEASGGRGEQYF
TRBJ1-4 few 13 TRBV19 . TGTGCCAGCCACCGCAGTGTTCGAGAAAAACTGTTTTTT CASHRSVREKLFF
TRBJ1-2 few 12 TRBV29-1 . TGCAGCGTGGCAGGGGACGCATATGGCTACACCTTC CSVAGDAYGYTF
TRBJ2-5 few 14 TRBV6-6 TRBD1 TGTGCCAGCAGTTCCGAGACAGGGAGAGAGACCCAGTACTTC CASSSETGRETQYF
TRBJ2-1 . 16 TRBV19 TRBD1 TGTGCCAGTAGTACTTCTTCCGTCAGGGGGCTCTATGAGCAGTTCTTC CASSTSSVRGLYEQFF
TRBJ2-5 many 16 TRBV9 TRBD2 TGTGCCAGCAGCCCACCGGGACTAGGGGTGGCAGAGACCCAGTACTTC CASSPPGLGVAETQYF